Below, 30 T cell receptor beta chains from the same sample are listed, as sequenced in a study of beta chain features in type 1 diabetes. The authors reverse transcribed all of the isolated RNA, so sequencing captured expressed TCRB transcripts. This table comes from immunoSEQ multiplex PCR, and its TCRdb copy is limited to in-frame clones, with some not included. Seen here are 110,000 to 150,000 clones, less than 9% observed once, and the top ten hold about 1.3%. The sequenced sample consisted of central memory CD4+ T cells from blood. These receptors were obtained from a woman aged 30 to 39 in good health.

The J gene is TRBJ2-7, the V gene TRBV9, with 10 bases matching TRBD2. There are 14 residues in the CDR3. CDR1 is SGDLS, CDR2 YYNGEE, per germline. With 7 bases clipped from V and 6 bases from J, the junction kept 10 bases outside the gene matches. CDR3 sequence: CASGKASGSLEQYF. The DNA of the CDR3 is TGTGCCAGCGGAAAGGCTAGCGGGAGTCTCGAGCAGTACTTC.

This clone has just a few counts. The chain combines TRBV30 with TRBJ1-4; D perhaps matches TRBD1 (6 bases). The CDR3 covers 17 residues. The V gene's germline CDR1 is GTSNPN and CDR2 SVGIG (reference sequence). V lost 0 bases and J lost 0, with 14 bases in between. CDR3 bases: TGTGCCTGGAGTGTAGGCGGGGGCTATGCAACTAATGAAAAACTGTTTTTT. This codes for CAWSVGGGYATNEKLFF.

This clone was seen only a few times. This chain's CDR3 is CASSPRLARGGEQYF. CDR3 coding DNA: TGTGCCAGCAGTCCCCGACTAGCGAGAGGGGGGGAGCAGTACTTC. The rearrangement uses TRBV6-6 and TRBJ2-7; 8 nucleotides align to TRBD2. Trimming removed 5 bases from V and 7 bases from J; junction bases left unmatched: 13. The V gene's germline CDR1 is MNHNY and CDR2 SVGAGI (reference sequence). CDR3 length: 15 amino acids.

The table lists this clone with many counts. Here the CDR3 reads CASSLHREINEQFF. The CDR3 DNA is TGTGCCAGCAGCTTACACCGGGAGATCAATGAGCAGTTCTTC. This chain joins TRBV7-2 and TRBJ2-1; TRBD2 might be the D (6 bases). CDR1 and CDR2 from the germline V gene are SGHTA and FQGNSA. CDR3 length: 14 amino acids. The V gene lost 2 bases and the J gene lost 6 bases, with 11 bases spanning the gap.

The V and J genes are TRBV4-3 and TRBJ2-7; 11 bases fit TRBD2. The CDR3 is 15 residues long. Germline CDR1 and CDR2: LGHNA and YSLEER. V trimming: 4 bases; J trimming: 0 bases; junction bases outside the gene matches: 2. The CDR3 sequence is CASSLGTSGSYEQYF. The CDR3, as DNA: TGCGCCAGCAGCCTAGGGACTAGCGGCTCCTACGAGCAGTACTTC.

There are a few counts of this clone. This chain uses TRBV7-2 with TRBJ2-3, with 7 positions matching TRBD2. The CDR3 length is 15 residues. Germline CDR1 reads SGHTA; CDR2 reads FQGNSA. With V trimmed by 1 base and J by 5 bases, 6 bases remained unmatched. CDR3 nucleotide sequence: TGTGCCAGCAGCTTAGGAGCGGGGAGGGTAGATACGCAGTATTTT. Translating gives CASSLGAGRVDTQYF.

The CDR3, as DNA: TGTGCCAGCAGCTTAGGTCCTAGCGGCTACAATGAGCAGTTCTTC. It translates to CASSLGPSGYNEQFF. The chain couples TRBV7-9 to TRBJ2-1; TRBD2 matches 7 bases. Losses at the gene ends were 1 base for V and 3 bases for J; bases not matched to a gene: 3. Germline CDR1 reads SEHNR; CDR2 reads FQNEAQ (reference sequence). CDR3 length: 15 residues.

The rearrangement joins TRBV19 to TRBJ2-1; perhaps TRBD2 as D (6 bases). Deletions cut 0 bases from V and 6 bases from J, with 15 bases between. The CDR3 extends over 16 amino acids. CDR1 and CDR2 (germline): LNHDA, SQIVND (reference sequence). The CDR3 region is CASSIDGSGRTNEQFF. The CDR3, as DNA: TGTGCCAGTAGTATAGATGGGTCCGGGAGAACCAATGAGCAGTTCTTC. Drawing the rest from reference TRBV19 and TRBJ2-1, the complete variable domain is DGGITQSPKYLFRKEGQNVTLSCEQNLNHDAMYWYRQDPGQGLRLIYYSQIVNDFQKGDIAEGYSVSREKKESFPLTVTSAQKNPTAFYLCASSIDGSGRTNEQFFGPGTRLTVL.

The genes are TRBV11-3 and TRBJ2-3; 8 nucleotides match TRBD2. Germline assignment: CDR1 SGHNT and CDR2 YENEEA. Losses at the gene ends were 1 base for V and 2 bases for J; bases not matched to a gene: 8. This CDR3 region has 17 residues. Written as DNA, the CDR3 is TGTGCCAGCAGCTTAGGAGTCGGTAGCGGGAACACAGATACGCAGTATTTT. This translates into CASSLGVGSGNTDTQYF.

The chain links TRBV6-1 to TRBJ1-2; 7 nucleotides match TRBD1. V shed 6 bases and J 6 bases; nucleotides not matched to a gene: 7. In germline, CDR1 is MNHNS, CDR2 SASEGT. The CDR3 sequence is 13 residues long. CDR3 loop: CASSDTGENGYTF. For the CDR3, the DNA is TGTGCCAGCAGCGACACAGGGGAGAATGGCTACACCTTC.

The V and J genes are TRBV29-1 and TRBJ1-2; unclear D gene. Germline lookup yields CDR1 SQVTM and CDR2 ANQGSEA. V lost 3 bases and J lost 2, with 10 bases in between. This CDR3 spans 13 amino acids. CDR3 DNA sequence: TGCAGCGTTGAGCCAGCGCTAAACTATGGCTACACCTTC. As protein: CSVEPALNYGYTF.

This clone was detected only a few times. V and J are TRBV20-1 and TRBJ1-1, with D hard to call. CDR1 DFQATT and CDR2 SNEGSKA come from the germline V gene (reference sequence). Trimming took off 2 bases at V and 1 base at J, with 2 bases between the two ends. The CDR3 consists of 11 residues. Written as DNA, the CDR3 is TGCAGTGCTAGACAGAACACTGAAGCTTTCTTT. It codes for CSARQNTEAFF.

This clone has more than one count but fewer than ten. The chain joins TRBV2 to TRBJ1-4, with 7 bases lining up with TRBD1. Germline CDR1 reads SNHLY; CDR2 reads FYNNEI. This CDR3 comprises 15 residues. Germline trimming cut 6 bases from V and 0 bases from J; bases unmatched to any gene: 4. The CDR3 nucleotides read TGTGCCAGCAGCCACGACAGGGCAACTAATGAAAAACTGTTTTTT. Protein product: CASSHDRATNEKLFF.

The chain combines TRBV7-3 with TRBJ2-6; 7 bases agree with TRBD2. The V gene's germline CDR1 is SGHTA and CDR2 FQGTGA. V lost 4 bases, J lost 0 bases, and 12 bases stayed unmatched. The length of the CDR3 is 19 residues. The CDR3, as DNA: TGTGCCAGCAGCTCTGCCTGGGGGGGAGTCCCCTCTGGGGCCAACGTCCTGACTTTC. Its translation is CASSSAWGGVPSGANVLTF.

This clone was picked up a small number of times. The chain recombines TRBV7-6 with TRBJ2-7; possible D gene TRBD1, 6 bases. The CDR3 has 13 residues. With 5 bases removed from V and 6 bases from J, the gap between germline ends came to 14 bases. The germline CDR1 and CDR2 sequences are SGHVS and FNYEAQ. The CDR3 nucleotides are TGTGCCAGCAGCCTACAGGGTTGGAGCGAGCAGTACTTC. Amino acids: CASSLQGWSEQYF.

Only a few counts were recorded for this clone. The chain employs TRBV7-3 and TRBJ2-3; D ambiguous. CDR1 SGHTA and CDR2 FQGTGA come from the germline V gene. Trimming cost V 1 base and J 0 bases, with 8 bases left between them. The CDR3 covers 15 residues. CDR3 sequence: CASSLMGSSTDTQYF. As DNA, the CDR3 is TGTGCCAGCAGCTTAATGGGCTCTAGCACAGATACGCAGTATTTT.

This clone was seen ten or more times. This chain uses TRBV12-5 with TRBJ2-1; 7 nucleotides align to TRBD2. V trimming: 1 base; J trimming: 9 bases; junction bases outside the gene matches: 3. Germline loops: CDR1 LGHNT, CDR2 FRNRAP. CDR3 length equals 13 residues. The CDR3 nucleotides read TGTGCTAGTGGTTTGGGCGGGAGTATTGAGCAGTTCTTC. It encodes CASGLGGSIEQFF.

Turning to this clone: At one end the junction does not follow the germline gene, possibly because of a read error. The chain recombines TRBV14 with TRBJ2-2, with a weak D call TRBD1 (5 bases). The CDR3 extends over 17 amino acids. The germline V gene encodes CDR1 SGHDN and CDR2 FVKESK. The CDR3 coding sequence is TGTGCCAGCAGCCAAGTCCAGGCGAGACAGAGCACCCGGGAGCTGTTTTTT. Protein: CASSQVQARQSTRELFF.

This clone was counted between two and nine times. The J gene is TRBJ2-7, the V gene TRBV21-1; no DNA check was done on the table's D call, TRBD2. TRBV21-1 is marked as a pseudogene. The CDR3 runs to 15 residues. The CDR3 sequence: CASRRLAGGGLEQYF. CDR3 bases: TGTGCCAGCAGGAGACTAGCGGGAGGAGGGTTGGAGCAGTACTTC.

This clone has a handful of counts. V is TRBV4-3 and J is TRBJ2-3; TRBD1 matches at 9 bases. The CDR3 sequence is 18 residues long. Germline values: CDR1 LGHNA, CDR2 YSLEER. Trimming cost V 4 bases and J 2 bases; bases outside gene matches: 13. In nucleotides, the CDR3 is TGCGCCAGCAGCCTCGAAGGGACAGGGTGGGGGACCACAGATACGCAGTATTTT. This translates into CASSLEGTGWGTTDTQYF.

The CDR3 loop reads CASSPEYQETQYF. The CDR3, as DNA: TGTGCCAGCTCCCCCGAGTACCAAGAGACCCAGTACTTC. The chain uses TRBV18 and TRBJ2-5, with no clear D. The CDR3 has 13 residues. The germline gives CDR1 KGHSH, CDR2 LQKENI. Trimming shortened V by 6 bases and J by 0 bases, and 8 bases separated the two germline ends. The full variable domain, with the rest looked up from reference TRBV18 and TRBJ2-5, is NAGVMQNPRHLVRRRGQEARLRCSPMKGHSHVYWYRQLPEEGLKFMVYLQKENIIDESGMPKERFSAEFPKEGPSILRIQQVVRGDSAAYFCASSPEYQETQYFGPGTRLLVL.

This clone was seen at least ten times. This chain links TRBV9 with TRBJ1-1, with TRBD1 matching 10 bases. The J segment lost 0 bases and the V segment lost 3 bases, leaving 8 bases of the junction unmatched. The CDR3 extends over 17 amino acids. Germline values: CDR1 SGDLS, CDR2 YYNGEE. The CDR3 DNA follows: TGTGCCAGCAGCGGACGGGACAGGGGCACAGTGAACACTGAAGCTTTCTTT. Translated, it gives CASSGRDRGTVNTEAFF.

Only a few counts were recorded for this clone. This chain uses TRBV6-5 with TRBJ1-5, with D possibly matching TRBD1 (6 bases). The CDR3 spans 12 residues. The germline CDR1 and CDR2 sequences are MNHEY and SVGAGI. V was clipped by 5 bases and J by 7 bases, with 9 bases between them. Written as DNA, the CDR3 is TGTGCCAGCAGTGTCAGGGGACAGCCCCAGCATTTT. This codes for CASSVRGQPQHF.

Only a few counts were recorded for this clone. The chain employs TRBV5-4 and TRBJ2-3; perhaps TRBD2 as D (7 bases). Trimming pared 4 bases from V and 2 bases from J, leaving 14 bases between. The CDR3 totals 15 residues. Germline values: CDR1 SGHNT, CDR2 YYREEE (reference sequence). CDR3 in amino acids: CASSPGGQHTDTQYF. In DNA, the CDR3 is TGTGCCAGCAGCCCGGGAGGACAGCACACAGATACGCAGTATTTT.

In DNA, the CDR3 is TGTGCCAGCAGCGGACTCCCCTACACCGGGGAGCTGTTTTTT. It codes for CASSGLPYTGELFF. The V gene is TRBV9, the J gene TRBJ2-2; no clear D. The CDR3 is 14 residues long. V lost 3 bases and J 3 bases, leaving 9 bases between the germline ends. CDR1 SGDLS and CDR2 YYNGEE come from the germline V gene.

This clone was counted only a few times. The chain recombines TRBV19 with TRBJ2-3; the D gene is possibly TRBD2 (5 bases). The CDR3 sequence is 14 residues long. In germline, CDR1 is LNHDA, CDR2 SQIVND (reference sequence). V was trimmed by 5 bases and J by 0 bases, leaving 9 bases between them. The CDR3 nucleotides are TGTGCCAGTAGTTGGGAGACTAGCACAGATACGCAGTATTTT. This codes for CASSWETSTDTQYF.

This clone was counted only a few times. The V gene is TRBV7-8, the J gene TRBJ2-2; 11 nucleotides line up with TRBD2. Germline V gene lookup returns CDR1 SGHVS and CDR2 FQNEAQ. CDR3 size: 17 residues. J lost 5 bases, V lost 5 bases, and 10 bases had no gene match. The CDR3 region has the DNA TGTGCCAGCAGCCGCCGGGGACTAGCGGATGGGACCGGGGAGCTGTTTTTT. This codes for CASSRRGLADGTGELFF.

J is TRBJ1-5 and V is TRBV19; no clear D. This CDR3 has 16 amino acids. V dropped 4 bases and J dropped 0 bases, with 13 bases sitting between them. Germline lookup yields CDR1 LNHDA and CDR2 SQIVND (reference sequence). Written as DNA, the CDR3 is TGTGCCAGTAGTACCATAAAGTCGGGTAGCAATCAGCCCCAGCATTTT. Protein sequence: CASSTIKSGSNQPQHF.

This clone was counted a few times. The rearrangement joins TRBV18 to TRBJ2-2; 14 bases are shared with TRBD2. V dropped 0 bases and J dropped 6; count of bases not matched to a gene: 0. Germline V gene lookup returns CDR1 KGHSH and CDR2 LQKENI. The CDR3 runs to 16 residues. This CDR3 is CASSPPGLAGAGELFF. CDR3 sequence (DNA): TGTGCCAGCTCACCACCGGGACTAGCGGGAGCCGGGGAGCTGTTTTTT.

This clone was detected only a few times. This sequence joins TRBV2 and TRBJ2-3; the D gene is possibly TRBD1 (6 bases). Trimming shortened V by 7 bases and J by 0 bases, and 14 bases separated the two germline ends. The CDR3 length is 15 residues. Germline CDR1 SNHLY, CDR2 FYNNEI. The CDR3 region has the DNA TGTGCCAGCATGTCCAGGGGAGCTAGCACAGATACGCAGTATTTT. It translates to CASMSRGASTDTQYF.